Shown below are 20 T cell receptor beta chains from a single sample sequenced in a study of spatial heterogeneity in lung cancer. TCRdb ran MiXCR on the 5' RACE reads and lists one entry per CDR3 protein. The table lists about 94,000 distinct CDR3 sequences, less than 20% of them singletons. Time point described: blood at routine non-recurrence follow-up after resection. Specimen: PBMCs, collected at follow-up. Receptors were obtained from a male donor with early-stage non-small cell lung cancer.

This clonotype was observed a few times. This chain uses TRBV24-1 with TRBJ2-5; tentative D call: TRBD1 (6 bases). This CDR3 is 17 amino acids long. The germline V gene has CDR1 KGHDR and CDR2 SFDVKD. The germline V and J ends were trimmed by 3 bases and 4 bases, with 20 bases remaining between them. CDR3 DNA: TGTGCCACCAGTGATGCCGATCCGGGACAACCGGCAGAGACCCAGTACTTC. As protein: CATSDADPGQPAETQYF.

This clonotype was recorded many times. CDR3 sequence reads: CASSQTSQGASEKLFF. CDR3 coding DNA: TGTGCCAGCAGCCAGACTTCTCAGGGGGCCAGTGAAAAACTGTTTTTT. The chain combines TRBV4-2 with TRBJ1-4, with TRBD1 matching 8 bases. The germline V gene has CDR1 LGHNA and CDR2 YNFKEQ. The CDR3 runs 16 residues. With 3 bases clipped from V and 7 bases from J, the junction kept 10 bases outside the gene matches.

This clonotype was recorded once. The rearrangement links TRBV5-1 to TRBJ2-5; D not certain. Per germline, CDR1 SGHRS and CDR2 YFSETQ. Between the trimmed V and J ends, which lost 1 base and 4 bases, there was a span of 14 bases. This CDR3 has 15 amino acids. The CDR3 sequence is CASSLYPGRLETQYF. CDR3 nucleotide sequence: TGCGCCAGCAGCTTGTATCCAGGAAGGTTAGAGACCCAGTACTTC.

The chain recombines TRBV2 with TRBJ2-1; the match to TRBD2 covers 10 bases. The V gene end was trimmed by 3 bases and the J gene end by 12 bases; junction bases not matched to a gene: 8. CDR1 SNHLY and CDR2 FYNNEI come from the germline V gene. The CDR3 runs 14 residues. Here the CDR3 DNA reads TGTGCCAGCAGTGACTCTAGCGGGAGTCCTTGGCAGTTCTTC. Residues: CASSDSSGSPWQFF.

Concerning this clonotype: Germline is not matched at one junction end, which may reflect a read error. The chain carries TRBV3-1 and TRBJ1-6, with D possibly TRBD1 on 6 matching bases. Germline CDR1 reads LGHDT; CDR2 reads YNNKEL (reference sequence). The CDR3 runs 18 residues. The CDR3 here is CVSSQDPRGSSYNSPLHF. DNA for the CDR3: TGTGTCAGCAGCCAAGATCCCAGGGGATCGTCCTATAATTCACCCCTCCACTTT.

This clonotype appeared a few times. The chain carries TRBV5-1 and TRBJ2-4; 11 nucleotides agree with TRBD1. CDR3 size: 15 residues. Germline assignment: CDR1 SGHRS and CDR2 YFSETQ. The trim removed 4 bases at V and 11 bases at J, leaving 11 bases unmatched. CDR3 sequence: CASSDRDRGTRVQYF. The CDR3 bases are TGCGCCAGCAGCGACCGGGACAGGGGGACCCGAGTTCAGTACTTC.

This clonotype was recorded once. V and J are TRBV3-1 and TRBJ1-1; D may be TRBD1 (5 bases). Trimming stripped 1 base from V and 1 base from J, with 13 bases between. The length of the CDR3 is 16 residues. Germline V gene data show CDR1 as LGHDT and CDR2 as YNNKEL (reference sequence). For the CDR3, the DNA is TGTGCCAGCAGCCAAGTGACGGACACTTGGAACACTGAAGCTTTCTTT. The encoded protein is CASSQVTDTWNTEAFF.

The chain joins TRBV19 to TRBJ1-5; TRBD1 matches at 7 bases. V trimming: 3 bases; J trimming: 4 bases; junction bases outside the gene matches: 6. The germline CDR1 and CDR2 sequences are LNHDA and SQIVND (reference sequence). The CDR3 consists of 15 residues. The CDR3 region is CASSMRGTANQPQHF. The CDR3 bases are TGTGCCAGTAGTATGAGGGGGACAGCTAATCAGCCCCAGCATTTT.

This clonotype was detected ten times or more. V gene TRBV18 combines with J gene TRBJ2-2; D may be TRBD1 or TRBD2 (5 bases each). CDR1 is KGHSH and CDR2 is LQKENI in the germline V gene. V lost 5 bases to trimming and J lost 5 bases, with 15 bases between them. This CDR3 comprises 15 residues. The CDR3 DNA is TGTGCCAGCTCAGCCAAGGGGCAGCGGACCGGGGAGCTGTTTTTT. Protein sequence: CASSAKGQRTGELFF.

This clonotype came up a few times. The chain uses TRBV29-1 and TRBJ2-5, with D perhaps TRBD1 (6 bases). The length of the CDR3 is 11 residues. Germline-derived CDR1 and CDR2 are SQVTM and ANQGSEA. Trimming removed 7 bases at V and 5 bases at J, with 11 bases between. The DNA for the CDR3 is TGCAGCGCTGGACAGATGGAGACCCAGTACTTC. Its translation: CSAGQMETQYF. Based on the CDR3 plus reference TRBV29-1 and TRBJ2-5, the full variable domain is SAVISQKPSRDICQRGTSLTIQCQVDSQVTMMFWYRQQPGQSLTLIATANQGSEATYESGFVIDKFPISRPNLTFSTLTVSNMSPEDSSIYLCSAGQMETQYFGPGTRLLVL.

This clonotype was recorded a few times. The chain is built from TRBV6-2 or TRBV6-3 and TRBJ2-7, with 7 nucleotides matching TRBD2. V shed 7 bases and J 3 bases; nucleotides not matched to a gene: 6. The CDR3 extends over 13 amino acids. The germline CDR1 and CDR2 sequences are MNHEY and SVGEGT. CDR3 coding DNA: TGTGCCAGCAACCGACTAGCCGGCTACGAGCAGTACGTC. Its protein is CASNRLAGYEQYV.

The sample holds a few counts of this clonotype. The genes are TRBV20-1 and TRBJ1-3; D gene unclear. Germline-derived CDR1 and CDR2 are DFQATT and SNEGSKA (reference sequence). V lost 3 bases and J 0 bases, leaving 9 bases between the germline ends. This CDR3 has 14 residues. In nucleotides, the CDR3 is TGCAGTGCTAGGATTTTAGACTCTGGAAACACCATATATTTT. This sequence encodes CSARILDSGNTIYF.

This clonotype occurred a few times. The rearrangement joins TRBV29-1 to TRBJ1-6; D unclear. In germline, CDR1 is SQVTM, CDR2 ANQGSEA. Between the trimmed V and J ends, which lost 0 bases and 8 bases, there was a span of 17 bases. CDR3 size: 16 residues. The CDR3 spells CSVEDQPFAHDSPLHF. The CDR3 nucleotides read TGCAGCGTTGAAGATCAACCGTTCGCGCATGATTCACCCCTCCACTTT. The variable domain in full, with the rest retrieved from reference TRBV29-1 and TRBJ1-6, is SAVISQKPSRDICQRGTSLTIQCQVDSQVTMMFWYRQQPGQSLTLIATANQGSEATYESGFVIDKFPISRPNLTFSTLTVSNMSPEDSSIYLCSVEDQPFAHDSPLHFGNGTRLTVT.

This clonotype showed up many times. The rearrangement uses TRBV2 and TRBJ1-2; tentative D call: TRBD1 (5 bases). There are 13 residues in the CDR3. The germline gives CDR1 SNHLY, CDR2 FYNNEI. V was trimmed by 9 bases and J by 3 bases, leaving 14 bases between them. The CDR3 is CASNRQMDYGYTF. CDR3 nucleotides: TGTGCCAGTAACAGGCAAATGGACTATGGCTACACCTTC. The complete variable domain, with remaining parts taken from reference TRBV2 and TRBJ1-2, reads EPEVTQTPSHQVTQMGQEVILRCVPISNHLYFYWYRQILGQKVEFLVSFYNNEISEKSEIFDDQFSVERPDGSNFTLKIRSTKLEDSAMYFCASNRQMDYGYTFGSGTRLTVV.

This chain links TRBV7-2 with TRBJ1-1, with D unclear. Germline CDR1 SGHTA, CDR2 FQGNSA. This CDR3 region has 16 residues. Trimming stripped 5 bases from V and 6 bases from J, with 22 bases between. The CDR3 coding sequence is TGTGCCAGCAGCCCCCGTGGGAGCCACCGGATAGCTGAAGCTTTCTTT. It translates to CASSPRGSHRIAEAFF.

The V and J genes are TRBV20-1 and TRBJ1-1; TRBD1 agrees at 12 bases. CDR1 DFQATT and CDR2 SNEGSKA come from the germline V gene (reference sequence). The V segment lost 3 bases and the J segment 1 base; nucleotides outside the gene matches: 3. The CDR3 covers 15 residues. Here the CDR3 reads CSARGQGAANTEAFF. The DNA for the CDR3 is TGCAGTGCTAGGGGACAGGGGGCGGCGAACACTGAAGCTTTCTTT.

V usage is TRBV3-1 and J usage is TRBJ2-4, with a tentative D call TRBD2 (5 bases). V lost 0 bases and J 2 bases, leaving 23 bases between the germline ends. This CDR3 spans 20 amino acids. Germline assignment: CDR1 LGHDT and CDR2 YNNKEL (reference sequence). The CDR3: CASSQDSGVITSRTKNIQYF. CDR3 DNA sequence: TGTGCCAGCAGCCAAGACTCCGGGGTCATCACCAGTCGAACCAAAAACATTCAGTACTTC.

The DNA of the CDR3 is TGTGCCAGCAGCCGTGCCGGGACTTTTTCGTATTCACCCCTCCACTTT. This translates into CASSRAGTFSYSPLHF. The chain couples TRBV7-9 to TRBJ1-6, with D possibly TRBD1 on 5 matching bases. CDR3 size: 16 residues. Germline lookup yields CDR1 SEHNR and CDR2 FQNEAQ (reference sequence). Trimming took 5 bases from V and 8 from J, leaving 19 bases between them.

This clonotype was counted only a few times. The chain has TRBV20-1 and TRBJ1-2; 10 bases agree with TRBD1. The length of the CDR3 is 12 residues. The germline V gene encodes CDR1 DFQATT and CDR2 SNEGSKA (reference sequence). After removal of 5 bases from V and 6 bases from J, the junction contained 3 bases not matched to a gene. The CDR3 nucleotides are TGCAGTGCTCGGGACAGGGGCCATGGCTACACCTTC. It is translated as CSARDRGHGYTF.

The chain is built from TRBV2 and TRBJ2-1, with D maybe TRBD1 (6 bases). The CDR3 consists of 13 residues. V was shortened by 8 bases and J by 3 bases, with 11 bases between the two germline ends. Germline values: CDR1 SNHLY, CDR2 FYNNEI. In DNA form, the CDR3 reads TGTGCCAGCTTCGGACAGAGCTACAATGAGCAGTTCTTC. Translation: CASFGQSYNEQFF.